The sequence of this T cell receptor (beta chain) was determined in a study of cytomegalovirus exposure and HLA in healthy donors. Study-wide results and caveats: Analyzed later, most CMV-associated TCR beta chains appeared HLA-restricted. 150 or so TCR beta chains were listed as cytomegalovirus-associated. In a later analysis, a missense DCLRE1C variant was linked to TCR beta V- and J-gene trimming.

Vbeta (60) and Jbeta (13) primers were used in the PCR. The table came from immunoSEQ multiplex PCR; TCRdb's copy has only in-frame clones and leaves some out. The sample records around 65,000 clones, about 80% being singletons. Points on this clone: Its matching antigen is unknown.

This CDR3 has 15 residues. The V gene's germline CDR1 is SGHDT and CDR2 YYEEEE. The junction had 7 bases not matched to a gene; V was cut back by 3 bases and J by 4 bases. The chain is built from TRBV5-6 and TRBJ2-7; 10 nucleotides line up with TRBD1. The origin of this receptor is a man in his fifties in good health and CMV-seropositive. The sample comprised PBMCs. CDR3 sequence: CASSSRDRGGYEQYF. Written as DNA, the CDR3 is TGTGCCAGCAGCTCCCGGGACAGGGGCGGGTACGAGCAGTACTTC.